This section outlines one T cell receptor beta chain sequence together with its context. The data stem from a study of blood T cell repertoires in COVID-19. Study processing details: It was from reference gene primer amplification that nucleated cell counts were estimated. Repertoires were generated with immunoSEQ multiplex PCR, while TCRdb's copy carries only in-frame clones and drops some. V and J calls and clone size follow that table, whereas D and trimming were derived from the DNA. This table has roughly 150,000 clones, roughly 73% appearing once. The CDR3 extends over 13 amino acids. Trimming cost V 1 base and J 4 bases, with 7 bases left between them.

The genes are TRBV12-3 or TRBV12-4 and TRBJ1-2; D gene uncertain. This receptor was taken from a man between 65 and 85 years old with acute or convalescent COVID-19. Specimen: peripheral blood. CDR3 bases: TGTGCCAGCAGTTTAGTGTCCGGCTATGGCTACACCTTC. It encodes CASSLVSGYGYTF.